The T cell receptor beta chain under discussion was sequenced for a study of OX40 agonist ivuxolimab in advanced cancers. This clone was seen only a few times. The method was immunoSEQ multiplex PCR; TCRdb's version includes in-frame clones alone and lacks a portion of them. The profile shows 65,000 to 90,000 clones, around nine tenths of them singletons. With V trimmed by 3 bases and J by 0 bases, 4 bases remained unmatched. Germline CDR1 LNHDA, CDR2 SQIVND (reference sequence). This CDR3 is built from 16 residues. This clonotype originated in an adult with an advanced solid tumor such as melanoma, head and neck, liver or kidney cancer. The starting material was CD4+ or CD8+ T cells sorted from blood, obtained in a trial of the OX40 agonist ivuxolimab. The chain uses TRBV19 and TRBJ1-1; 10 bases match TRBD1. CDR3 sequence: CASSISGQGVNTEAFF. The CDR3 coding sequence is TGTGCCAGTAGTATCAGCGGACAGGGGGTGAACACTGAAGCTTTCTTT.